The 20 T cell receptor beta chains below come from one sample, sequenced in a study of beta chain features in type 1 diabetes. Study conclusions and caveats: When Type 1 diabetes patients were examined, their TCRB CDR3s proved moderately but significantly shorter in all four CD4+ subsets.

These receptors' antigens are unknown. Reverse transcribing all isolated RNA meant expressed TCRB transcripts were sequenced. The assay was immunoSEQ multiplex PCR, and TCRdb's table has in-frame clones only and misses some. Of hundreds of thousands of clones listed, roughly 15% were seen once; the top ten hold approximately 0.015%. Sequenced sample: naive CD4+ T cells from blood. The receptors stem from a man aged 18 to 30 with type 1 diabetes.

This clone was recorded a few times. This chain connects TRBV30 to TRBJ2-1; maybe TRBD2 (5 bases). From germline, CDR1 is GTSNPN and CDR2 SVGIG (reference sequence). V dropped 5 bases and J dropped 4 bases, with 12 bases sitting between them. The CDR3 covers 13 residues. The CDR3 protein is CAWGSTGYNEQFF. CDR3 in DNA: TGTGCCTGGGGGTCGACGGGGTACAATGAGCAGTTCTTC.

Only a few counts were recorded for this clone. The chain links TRBV30 to TRBJ1-5; D may be TRBD1 (6 bases). Germline V gene lookup returns CDR1 GTSNPN and CDR2 SVGIG (reference sequence). The CDR3 length is 13 residues. The germline V and J ends were trimmed by 5 bases and 7 bases, with 15 bases remaining between them. Here the CDR3 DNA reads TGTGCCTGGGCCGATTTTGGGGGCCAGCCCCAGCATTTT. Translating it yields CAWADFGGQPQHF.

V and J are TRBV14 and TRBJ1-6; 9 bases match TRBD1. V lost 4 bases to trimming and J lost 10 bases; unmatched junction nucleotides: 8. CDR3 length: 15 amino acids. Germline values: CDR1 SGHDN, CDR2 FVKESK. The DNA of the CDR3 is TGTGCCAGCAGCCTCAGTGGGACAGGGAACTCACCCCTCCACTTT. The encoded protein is CASSLSGTGNSPLHF. The full variable domain, with the rest looked up from reference TRBV14 and TRBJ1-6, is EAGVTQFPSHSVIEKGQTVTLRCDPISGHDNLYWYRRVMGKEIKFLLHFVKESKQDESGMPNNRFLAERTGGTYSTLKVQPAELEDSGVYFCASSLSGTGNSPLHFGNGTRLTVT.

This clone came up a few times. The V call is TRBV5-1, the J call TRBJ2-1, with 12 bases that match TRBD2. The V gene end was trimmed by 4 bases and the J gene end by 4 bases; junction bases not matched to a gene: 6. The CDR3 has 16 residues. CDR1 is SGHRS and CDR2 is YFSETQ in the germline V gene. DNA of the CDR3: TGCGCCAGCAGCGATCTAGCGGGGGGGATTTACAATGAGCAGTTCTTC. Residues: CASSDLAGGIYNEQFF.

There are a few counts of this clone. This chain links TRBV19 with TRBJ1-5; D gene unclear. This CDR3 has 12 residues. V shed 3 bases and J shed 7 bases, with 7 bases lying between them. CDR1 is LNHDA, CDR2 SQIVND, per germline (reference sequence). The CDR3 region has the DNA TGTGCCAGTAGTATGTCGAGGCAGCCCCAGCATTTT. Translating gives CASSMSRQPQHF.

This clone was detected only a few times. The chain couples TRBV30 to TRBJ2-5, with D possibly being TRBD2 (6 bases). The ends were cut back, 5 bases at V and 4 bases at J, with 11 bases in the middle. This CDR3 is 12 amino acids long. Looked up from germline, CDR1 is GTSNPN and CDR2 is SVGIG (reference sequence). CDR3 residues: CAWGGWGETQYF. DNA of the CDR3: TGTGCCTGGGGGGGGTGGGGAGAGACCCAGTACTTC.

This clone was observed a handful of times. The chain has TRBV20-1 and TRBJ1-1; TRBD1 matches at 8 bases. In germline, CDR1 is DFQATT, CDR2 SNEGSKA (reference sequence). V lost 8 bases, J lost 5 bases, and 4 bases stayed unmatched. The CDR3 contains 11 residues. CDR3 loop: CSSTGETEAFF. In DNA, the CDR3 is TGCAGTTCGACAGGGGAAACTGAAGCTTTCTTT.

In its sample, this clone was seen a few times. The chain recombines TRBV11-2 with TRBJ2-1, with D perhaps TRBD2 (5 bases). The CDR3 consists of 16 residues. The germline gives CDR1 SGHAT, CDR2 FQNNGV. The V and J ends lost 5 bases and 2 bases respectively, with 16 bases between them. In DNA form, the CDR3 reads TGTGCCAGCAGCCTATATTCCGGGATAACCTACAATGAGCAGTTCTTC. It is translated as CASSLYSGITYNEQFF.

This chain links TRBV4-2 with TRBJ2-2; a weak D match, TRBD1 (5 bases). In germline, CDR1 is LGHNA, CDR2 YNFKEQ. V lost 3 bases and J lost 4, with 18 bases in between. The length of the CDR3 is 17 residues. The CDR3 spells CASSHKRRDGPTGELFF. CDR3 nucleotides: TGTGCCAGCAGCCACAAACGCAGGGATGGCCCCACCGGGGAGCTGTTTTTT.

The rearrangement uses TRBV7-9 and TRBJ1-1; D is possibly TRBD1 (5 bases). The CDR3 consists of 14 residues. In germline, CDR1 is SEHNR, CDR2 FQNEAQ (reference sequence). With 1 base removed from V and 2 bases from J, the gap between germline ends came to 8 bases. For the CDR3, the DNA is TGTGCCAGCAGCTTAGAACAGGTAAACACTGAAGCTTTCTTT. Translation: CASSLEQVNTEAFF.

The rearrangement joins TRBV5-4 to TRBJ2-7; D may be TRBD1 (7 bases). The V end was cut by 4 bases, the J end by 2 bases, with 16 bases between. The germline gives CDR1 SGHNT, CDR2 YYREEE (reference sequence). The CDR3 spans 15 residues. CDR3 DNA sequence: TGTGCCAGCAGCGGCAAGGAGGGGGCGGCCTACGAGCAGTACTTC. Amino acid sequence: CASSGKEGAAYEQYF.

This clone showed up just a few times. This chain joins TRBV11-1 and TRBJ2-7; weak D call: TRBD1 (5 bases). Trimming removed 8 bases at V and 6 bases at J, with 17 bases between. The CDR3 spans 13 residues. Germline CDR1 and CDR2: SGHAT and FQDESV (reference sequence). The CDR3 nucleotides are TGTGCCAGCGCCCTCTCCGTAGGGGCCGAGCAGTACTTC. This gives the protein CASALSVGAEQYF.

The rearrangement uses TRBV7-2 and TRBJ1-2; TRBD1 matches at 7 bases. The CDR3 sequence is 13 residues long. V was pared by 5 bases and J by 4 bases, with 4 bases of the junction left unmatched. In germline, CDR1 is SGHTA, CDR2 FQGNSA. In nucleotides, the CDR3 is TGTGCCAGCAGCCCGGACAGGATCTATGGCTACACCTTC. Amino acid sequence: CASSPDRIYGYTF.

The chain recombines TRBV7-9 with TRBJ2-7, with D possibly being TRBD2 (7 bases). Trimming removed 1 base from V and 5 bases from J, with 9 bases in between. The CDR3 is 13 amino acids. Germline CDR1 and CDR2: SEHNR and FQNEAQ (reference sequence). The CDR3 loop reads CASSLEGGHEQYF. The CDR3 DNA is TGTGCCAGCAGCTTAGAGGGGGGGCACGAGCAGTACTTC.

The V call is TRBV11-2, the J call TRBJ2-7; D remains unclear. In germline, CDR1 is SGHAT, CDR2 FQNNGV. V was trimmed by 0 bases and J by 2 bases, leaving 8 bases between them. This CDR3 is 14 amino acids long. In DNA, the CDR3 is TGTGCCAGCAGCTTAGAGTCCCTAGCCTACGAGCAGTACTTC. Translation gives CASSLESLAYEQYF.

There are a few counts of this clone. The chain recombines TRBV10-3 with TRBJ1-4; D might be TRBD1 (6 bases). Trimming left V 6 bases short and J 8 bases short, with 13 bases between. The CDR3 has 13 residues. The germline V gene has CDR1 ENHRY and CDR2 SYGVKD. DNA of the CDR3: TGTGCCATCAGAAACAGGGTTGGGGAAAAACTGTTTTTT. It translates to CAIRNRVGEKLFF.

The chain links TRBV5-4 to TRBJ1-4, with 8 bases identical to TRBD1. Losses at the gene ends were 4 bases for V and 6 bases for J; bases not matched to a gene: 8. Germline V gene lookup returns CDR1 SGHNT and CDR2 YYREEE (reference sequence). This CDR3 contains 15 residues. The chain's CDR3 is CASSGGQGVDEKLFF. The CDR3 bases are TGTGCCAGCAGCGGCGGACAGGGCGTTGATGAAAAACTGTTTTTT. Complete variable domain (other parts from reference TRBV5-4 and TRBJ1-4): ETGVTQSPTHLIKTRGQQVTLRCSSQSGHNTVSWYQQALGQGPQFIFQYYREEENGRGNFPPRFSGLQFPNYSSELNVNALELDDSALYLCASSGGQGVDEKLFFGSGTQLSVL.

Remarks on this clone: This specimen includes other DNA sequences encoding the same CDR3. The rearrangement joins TRBV29-1 to TRBJ1-1, with D perhaps matching TRBD1 (5 bases). This CDR3 has 13 residues. Trimming pared 4 bases from V and 0 bases from J, leaving 9 bases between. CDR1 is SQVTM and CDR2 is ANQGSEA in the germline V gene. The CDR3 loop reads CSVARVMNTEAFF. DNA for the CDR3: TGCAGCGTTGCCAGGGTAATGAACACTGAAGCTTTCTTT.

In its sample, this clone was seen a few times. This sequence joins TRBV19 and TRBJ2-5; D possibly corresponds to TRBD1 (6 bases). CDR3 length: 12 amino acids. V lost 8 bases to trimming and J lost 3 bases, with 10 bases between them. In germline, CDR1 is LNHDA, CDR2 SQIVND (reference sequence). In DNA form, the CDR3 reads TGTGCCAGTGGGTACAGGGAAGAGACCCAGTACTTC. This gives the protein CASGYREETQYF.

The J gene is TRBJ2-1, the V gene TRBV2; a possible D gene is TRBD1 (6 bases). There are 13 residues in the CDR3. The V gene lost 9 bases and the J gene lost 4 bases, with 13 bases spanning the gap. The V gene's germline CDR1 is SNHLY and CDR2 FYNNEI. In nucleotides, the CDR3 is TGTGCCAGTACCTCCGGGACATACAATGAGCAGTTCTTC. Protein: CASTSGTYNEQFF.